This TCR beta chain was profiled in a study of blood T cell repertoires in COVID-19. Participants' reported clinical history set cohort assignment. The germline CDR1 and CDR2 sequences are SNHLY and FYNNEI. V lost 7 bases and J 8 bases, leaving 21 bases between the germline ends. CDR3 length equals 15 residues. Clones were read by immunoSEQ multiplex PCR, and TCRdb kept only the in-frame ones, dropping some. This sample yields about 160,000 clones, of which approximately 87% are seen a single time; around 6.7% belongs to the top ten. The material sequenced was PBMCs or T cells enriched from blood (not recorded which). This sequence joins TRBV2 and TRBJ1-5, with TRBD1 as a possible D gene (5 bases). The sequence came from a woman aged 45-60 years who had recovered from COVID-19. CDR3 residues: CASKLPGRREEPQHF. DNA of the CDR3: TGTGCCAGCAAACTCCCGGGACGCCGGGAGGAGCCCCAGCATTTT.